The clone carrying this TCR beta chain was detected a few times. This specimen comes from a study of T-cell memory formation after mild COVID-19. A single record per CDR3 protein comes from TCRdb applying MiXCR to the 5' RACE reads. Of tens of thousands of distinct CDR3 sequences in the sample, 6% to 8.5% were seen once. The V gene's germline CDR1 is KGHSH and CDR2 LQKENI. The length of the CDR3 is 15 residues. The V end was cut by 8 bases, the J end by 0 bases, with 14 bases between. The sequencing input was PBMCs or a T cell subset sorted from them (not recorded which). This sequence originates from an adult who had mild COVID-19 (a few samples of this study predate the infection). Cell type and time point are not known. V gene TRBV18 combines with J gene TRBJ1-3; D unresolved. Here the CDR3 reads CASDGGTFSGNTIYF. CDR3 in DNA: TGTGCCAGCGACGGAGGCACATTCTCTGGAAACACCATATATTTT.